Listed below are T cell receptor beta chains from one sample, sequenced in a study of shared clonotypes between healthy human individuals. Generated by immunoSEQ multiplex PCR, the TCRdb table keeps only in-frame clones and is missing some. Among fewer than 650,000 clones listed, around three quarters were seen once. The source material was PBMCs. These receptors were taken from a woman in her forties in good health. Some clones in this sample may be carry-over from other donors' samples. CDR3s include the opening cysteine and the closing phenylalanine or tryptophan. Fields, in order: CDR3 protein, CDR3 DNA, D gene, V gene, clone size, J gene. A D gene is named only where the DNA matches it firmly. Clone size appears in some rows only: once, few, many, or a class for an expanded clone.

CDR3: CSVPGTDNEKLFF
DNA: TGCAGCGTTCCCGGGACAGATAATGAAAAACTGTTTTTT
D: TRBD1
V: TRBV29-1
size: .
J: TRBJ1-4

CDR3: CASSPRGSRSSYEQYF
DNA: TGTGCCAGCTCACCCCGGGGCTCGAGAAGCTCCTACGAGCAGTACTTC
D: .
V: TRBV18
size: .
J: TRBJ2-7

CDR3: CASSELLADTYNEQFF
DNA: TGTGCCAGCAGTGAACTCCTAGCCGATACCTACAATGAGCAGTTCTTC
D: .
V: TRBV2
size: many
J: TRBJ2-1

CDR3: CSAHKNYEQYF
DNA: TGCAGTGCTCATAAGAACTACGAGCAGTACTTC
D: .
V: TRBV20-1
size: .
J: TRBJ2-7

CDR3: CARSLPGTGPSYEQYF
DNA: TGTGCCAGAAGCCTACCCGGGACAGGGCCCTCCTACGAGCAGTACTTC
D: TRBD1
V: TRBV5-3
size: .
J: TRBJ2-7

CDR3: CASSELAGYTGELFF
DNA: TGTGCCAGCAGTGAACTAGCGGGTTACACCGGGGAGCTGTTTTTT
D: TRBD2
V: TRBV6-4
size: once
J: TRBJ2-2

CDR3: CASGTLYNEQFF
DNA: TGTGCCAGCGGAACACTATACAATGAGCAGTTCTTC
D: .
V: TRBV6-5
size: .
J: TRBJ2-1

CDR3: CASSFFREKLFF
DNA: TGTGCCAGCAGTTTCTTCCGGGAAAAACTGTTTTTT
D: .
V: TRBV28
size: once
J: TRBJ1-4

CDR3: CAIEGREGQEQETQYF
DNA: TGTGCCATCGAGGGGCGGGAGGGCCAAGAGCAGGAGACCCAGTACTTC
D: TRBD2
V: TRBV7-9
size: .
J: TRBJ2-5

CDR3: CASSPDRGEQYF
DNA: TGTGCCAGCAGCCCTGACAGGGGCGAGCAGTACTTC
D: TRBD1
V: TRBV7-2
size: .
J: TRBJ2-7

CDR3: CASRFGGGASYEQYF
DNA: TGTGCCAGCAGGTTTGGTGGAGGGGCCTCCTACGAGCAGTACTTC
D: .
V: TRBV28
size: .
J: TRBJ2-7

CDR3: CASSTRLDRGTDTQYF
DNA: TGTGCCAGCAGCACACGACTGGACAGAGGCACAGATACGCAGTATTTT
D: .
V: TRBV11-2
size: .
J: TRBJ2-3

CDR3: CASSLDGVLVEKLFF
DNA: TGTGCCAGCAGCCTCGATGGGGTATTAGTCGAAAAACTGTTTTTT
D: .
V: TRBV7-2
size: once
J: TRBJ1-4

CDR3: CSVEDLSGAAYEQYF
DNA: TGCAGCGTTGAAGATCTGTCGGGGGCAGCCTACGAGCAGTACTTC
D: .
V: TRBV29-1
size: .
J: TRBJ2-7

CDR3: CASSDTITGGSSYEQYF
DNA: TGTGCCAGCAGTGATACCATAACAGGGGGGAGCTCCTACGAGCAGTACTTC
D: TRBD1
V: TRBV6-4
size: .
J: TRBJ2-7

CDR3: CASSGGPTSTDTQYF
DNA: TGTGCCAGCAGCGGTGGACCGACTAGCACAGATACGCAGTATTTT
D: .
V: TRBV5-4
size: .
J: TRBJ2-3

CDR3: CASTPTAYSNQPQHF
DNA: TGTGCCAGTACCCCGACAGCCTATAGCAATCAGCCCCAGCATTTT
D: .
V: TRBV19
size: .
J: TRBJ1-5

CDR3: CASSQLARSSYEQYF
DNA: TGTGCCAGCAGTCAACTAGCGCGGAGCTCCTACGAGCAGTACTTC
D: TRBD2
V: TRBV2
size: .
J: TRBJ2-7

CDR3: CASSLGDREWNEQFF
DNA: TGTGCCAGCAGCTTAGGGGACAGGGAATGGAATGAGCAGTTCTTC
D: TRBD1
V: TRBV11-1
size: .
J: TRBJ2-1

CDR3: CASSDDSNTEAFF
DNA: TGTGCCAGCAGTGACGACTCGAACACTGAAGCTTTCTTT
D: .
V: TRBV6-4
size: .
J: TRBJ1-1

CDR3: CASSVPASTGELFF
DNA: TGTGCCAGCAGTGTCCCAGCAAGCACCGGGGAGCTGTTTTTT
D: .
V: TRBV25-1
size: .
J: TRBJ2-2

CDR3: CASSPGTGGPYEQYF
DNA: TGTGCCAGCTCCCCCGGGACAGGGGGCCCCTACGAGCAGTACTTC
D: TRBD1
V: TRBV18
size: .
J: TRBJ2-7

CDR3: CASSQWRGLAPTEQYF
DNA: TGTGCCAGCAGCCAATGGAGGGGACTAGCGCCCACCGAGCAGTACTTC
D: TRBD2
V: TRBV16
size: once
J: TRBJ2-7

CDR3: CASSYSRLYSYEQYF
DNA: TGTGCCAGCAGTTACTCGAGACTATACTCCTACGAGCAGTACTTC
D: .
V: TRBV6-5
size: .
J: TRBJ2-7

CDR3: CASSYGGFTEAFF
DNA: TGTGCCAGCAGTTACGGGGGTTTTACTGAAGCTTTCTTT
D: .
V: TRBV6-5
size: .
J: TRBJ1-1